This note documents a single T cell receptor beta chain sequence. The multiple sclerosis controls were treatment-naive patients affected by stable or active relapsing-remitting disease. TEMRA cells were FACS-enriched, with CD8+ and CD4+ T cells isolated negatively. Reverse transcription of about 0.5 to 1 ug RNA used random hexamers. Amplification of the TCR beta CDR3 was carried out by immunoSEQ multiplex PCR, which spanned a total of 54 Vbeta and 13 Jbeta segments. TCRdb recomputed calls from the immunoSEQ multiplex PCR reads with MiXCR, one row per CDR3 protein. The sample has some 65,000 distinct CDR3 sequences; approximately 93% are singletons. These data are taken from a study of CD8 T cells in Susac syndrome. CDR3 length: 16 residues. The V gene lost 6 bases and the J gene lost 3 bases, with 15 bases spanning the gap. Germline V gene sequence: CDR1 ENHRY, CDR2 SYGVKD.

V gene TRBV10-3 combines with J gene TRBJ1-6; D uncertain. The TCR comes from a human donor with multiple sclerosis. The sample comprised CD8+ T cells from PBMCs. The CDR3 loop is CAIREECPCYNSPLHF. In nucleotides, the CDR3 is TGTGCCATCAGGGAGGAGTGTCCGTGCTATAATTCACCCCTCCACTTT.